The present entry profiles one TCR beta chain with its context. With 4 bases clipped from V and 1 base from J, the junction kept 7 bases outside the gene matches. The V gene's germline CDR1 is SEHNR and CDR2 FQNEAQ (reference sequence). This CDR3 region has 17 residues. This specimen belongs to a study of OX40 agonist ivuxolimab in advanced cancers. Study context: Patients were treated with ivuxolimab, an agonistic anti-OX40 (CD134) antibody.

Assay used: immunoSEQ multiplex PCR; TCRdb lists only in-frame clones, some missing. The table lists about 58,000 clones, roughly 88% of them singletons. Peripheral blood came from all dose cohorts at three timepoints. This receptor was taken from an adult with an advanced solid tumor such as melanoma, head and neck, liver or kidney cancer. The sequenced sample was CD4+ or CD8+ T cells sorted from blood, obtained in a trial of the OX40 agonist ivuxolimab. The chain joins TRBV7-9 to TRBJ1-4; 9 nucleotides align to TRBD1. This CDR3 is CASSSPPGQGTNEKLFF. The CDR3 region has the DNA TGTGCCAGCAGCTCCCCCCCGGGACAGGGAACTAATGAAAAACTGTTTTTT. Together with reference TRBV7-9 and TRBJ1-4, the CDR3 gives the full variable domain: DTGVSQNPRHKITKRGQNVTFRCDPISEHNRLYWYRQTLGQGPEFLTYFQNEAQLEKSRLLSDRFSAERPKGSFSTLEIQRTEQGDSAMYLCASSSPPGQGTNEKLFFGSGTQLSVL.